Each of the 29 T cell receptor beta chains below was sequenced from the same sample in a study of T-cell memory formation after mild COVID-19. TCRdb processed the 5' RACE reads anew with MiXCR; each CDR3 protein has one entry. The sample yields under 200,000 distinct CDR3 sequences, approximately 10% seen once. The specimen was PBMCs or a T cell subset sorted from them (not recorded which). Source of these receptors: a man aged 18 to 29 who had mild COVID-19 (a few samples of this study predate the infection). Cell type and time point are not known.

The chain carries TRBV20-1 and TRBJ2-4; a weak D match, TRBD1 (5 bases). Trimming stripped 2 bases from V and 6 bases from J, with 8 bases between. Germline V lookup: CDR1 DFQATT, CDR2 SNEGSKA (reference sequence). This CDR3 is 12 amino acids long. CDR3 amino acids: CSARPQGNIQYF. Written as DNA, the CDR3 is TGCAGTGCTAGACCCCAGGGAAACATTCAGTACTTC.

This clonotype appeared many times. The rearrangement uses TRBV14 and TRBJ2-3; tentative D call: TRBD2 (6 bases). The CDR3 is made up of 13 amino acids. Germline CDR1 is SGHDN and CDR2 is FVKESK. Trimming removed 4 bases at V and 8 bases at J, with 13 bases between. The CDR3 spells CASSPRGVATQYF. The CDR3 DNA reads TGTGCCAGCAGCCCCCGCGGGGTCGCTACGCAGTATTTT.

This clonotype was recorded a few times. A junction boundary mismatches the germline segment, possibly from a read error. The chain employs TRBV6-2 or TRBV6-3 and TRBJ1-2; D unresolved. Germline loops: CDR1 MNHEY, CDR2 SVGEGT. The CDR3 covers 11 residues. The CDR3 spells CASSNSGGYTF. Here the CDR3 DNA reads TGTGCCAGCAGTAACTCGGGAGGCTACACCTTC.

In its sample, this clonotype was seen a few times. This sequence joins TRBV4-3 and TRBJ2-5; a possible D gene is TRBD2 (6 bases). The CDR3 spans 14 residues. Deletions cut 5 bases from V and 5 bases from J, with 15 bases between. Germline CDR1 LGHNA, CDR2 YSLEER. The CDR3: CASSSRGAGETQYF. DNA for the CDR3: TGCGCCAGCAGCTCGCGGGGAGCTGGGGAGACCCAGTACTTC.

This clonotype has more than one count but fewer than ten. The chain links TRBV7-6 to TRBJ2-5; 9 bases are a match to TRBD2. The ends lost 0 bases at V and 6 bases at J; junction bases unmatched: 8. The germline V gene encodes CDR1 SGHVS and CDR2 FNYEAQ. The CDR3 consists of 16 residues. CDR3: CASSLAAGGPGKTQYF. The CDR3 nucleotides read TGTGCCAGCAGCTTAGCGGCGGGGGGGCCGGGAAAGACCCAGTACTTC.

The gene calls are TRBV15 and TRBJ1-5; D is undetermined. The CDR3 has 14 amino acids. Per the germline V gene, CDR1 is LNHNV and CDR2 is YYDKDF (reference sequence). Trimming cost V 0 bases and J 7 bases, with 10 bases left between them. The CDR3: CATSRDLNGQPQHF. The CDR3 DNA reads as TGTGCCACCAGCAGAGATTTGAATGGACAGCCCCAGCATTTT.

The chain combines TRBV20-1 with TRBJ1-6; D is undetermined. Germline loops: CDR1 DFQATT, CDR2 SNEGSKA (reference sequence). The CDR3 is made up of 14 amino acids. V was trimmed by 6 bases and J by 3 bases, leaving 12 bases between them. The CDR3 loop is CSAYRRDYNSPLHF. In DNA, the CDR3 is TGCAGTGCGTACCGCCGGGACTATAATTCACCCCTCCACTTT.

V and J are TRBV7-2 and TRBJ1-4, with D perhaps matching TRBD1 (6 bases). Germline V gene sequence: CDR1 SGHTA, CDR2 FQGNSA. The CDR3 is 14 amino acids. The V end lost 8 bases, the J end lost 7 bases, and 17 bases lay between the germline ends. CDR3 residues: CASARGRVAEKLFF. The CDR3 nucleotides read TGTGCCAGCGCAAGGGGGAGGGTGGCTGAAAAACTGTTTTTT.

This clonotype was seen a handful of times. The CDR3 sequence is CSVSTHNQGDGYTF. The CDR3 region has the DNA TGCAGCGTCTCCACTCATAATCAGGGAGATGGCTACACCTTC. The chain combines TRBV29-1 with TRBJ1-2; possible D gene TRBD1, 5 bases. Per germline, CDR1 SQVTM and CDR2 ANQGSEA. CDR3 length: 14 amino acids. The ends were cut back, 6 bases at V and 6 bases at J, with 20 bases in the middle.

In its sample, this clonotype was seen many times. The chain is built from TRBV5-1 and TRBJ1-1, with 9 bases identical to TRBD1. The J segment lost 4 bases and the V segment lost 4 bases, leaving 11 bases of the junction unmatched. There are 16 residues in the CDR3. Per the germline V gene, CDR1 is SGHRS and CDR2 is YFSETQ. The CDR3 spells CASSPWTGVVGTEAFF. CDR3 bases: TGCGCCAGCAGCCCATGGACAGGGGTGGTCGGCACTGAAGCTTTCTTT.

This clonotype was recorded a few times. V gene TRBV7-2 combines with J gene TRBJ2-3, with D unclear. Per the germline V gene, CDR1 is SGHTA and CDR2 is FQGNSA. The CDR3 loop spans 14 amino acids. The V end lost 3 bases, the J end lost 3 bases, and 10 bases lay between the germline ends. CDR3 amino acids: CASSFYGQTDTQYF. The CDR3 nucleotides are TGTGCCAGCAGCTTCTATGGTCAGACAGATACGCAGTATTTT.

This clonotype has only a few counts. V usage is TRBV11-2 and J usage is TRBJ2-3; no clear D. The germline V gene encodes CDR1 SGHAT and CDR2 FQNNGV. Deletions cut 6 bases from V and 2 bases from J, with 6 bases between. The length of the CDR3 is 12 residues. CDR3 sequence reads: CASRALTDTQYF. The CDR3 region has the DNA TGTGCCAGCAGGGCCCTCACAGATACGCAGTATTTT.

The V call is TRBV20-1, the J call TRBJ2-7; no clear D. From germline, CDR1 is DFQATT and CDR2 SNEGSKA (reference sequence). This CDR3 is 14 amino acids long. Trimming stripped 4 bases from V and 2 bases from J, with 15 bases between. In DNA, the CDR3 is TGCAGTGCTACACGACCCGCTGTAGCCTACGAGCAGTACTTC. This sequence encodes CSATRPAVAYEQYF.

The sample holds a few counts of this clonotype. The chain joins TRBV11-2 to TRBJ2-3; 13 bases align to TRBD2. Germline CDR1 and CDR2: SGHAT and FQNNGV. This CDR3 is built from 16 residues. Unmatched junction bases numbered 9, after V lost 6 bases and J lost 6 bases. Written as DNA, the CDR3 is TGTGCCAGCAGACCTACTAGCGGGGGGGCCTCTGATACGCAGTATTTT. Its translation: CASRPTSGGASDTQYF.

The J gene is TRBJ2-2, the V gene TRBV24-1; TRBD1 or TRBD2 may be the D gene (7 bases each). V lost 4 bases and J 4 bases, leaving 15 bases between the germline ends. Germline CDR1 and CDR2: KGHDR and SFDVKD. This CDR3 contains 16 residues. In DNA form, the CDR3 reads TGTGCCACCAGTGACCCAGGGGGGGCCACCACCGGGGAGCTGTTTTTT. The encoded protein is CATSDPGGATTGELFF.

The chain carries TRBV5-1 and TRBJ2-5; TRBD1 is a possible D gene (5 bases). Deletions cut 4 bases from V and 7 bases from J, with 11 bases between. Germline lookup yields CDR1 SGHRS and CDR2 YFSETQ. The CDR3 loop spans 12 amino acids. The CDR3: CASSPGLGTQYF. Here the CDR3 DNA reads TGCGCCAGCAGCCCAGGGTTGGGGACCCAGTACTTC.

The CDR3 sequence: CASSLDLGSGEQYF. The CDR3 region has the DNA TGTGCCAGCAGCTTAGACTTGGGATCGGGAGAGCAGTACTTC. V gene TRBV7-2 combines with J gene TRBJ2-7, with D possibly being TRBD2 (5 bases). Trimming removed 1 base at V and 7 bases at J, with 14 bases between. The germline V gene encodes CDR1 SGHTA and CDR2 FQGNSA. The CDR3 runs to 14 residues.

This chain connects TRBV7-8 to TRBJ1-2; D is unclear. The CDR3 extends over 16 amino acids. Germline V lookup: CDR1 SGHVS, CDR2 FQNEAQ. With 0 bases removed from V and 0 bases from J, the gap between germline ends came to 11 bases. CDR3 nucleotides: TGTGCCAGCAGCTTAGCGTCTGGACTGGCTAACTATGGCTACACCTTC. It is translated as CASSLASGLANYGYTF.

V and J are TRBV6-5 and TRBJ2-3; 10 bases are a match to TRBD2. The length of the CDR3 is 17 residues. From germline, CDR1 is MNHEY and CDR2 SVGAGI. After removal of 4 bases from V and 2 bases from J, the junction contained 9 bases not matched to a gene. CDR3 sequence: CASSSTPLAGVTDTQYF. The CDR3 region has the DNA TGTGCCAGCAGTTCCACTCCCCTAGCGGGGGTCACAGATACGCAGTATTTT.

This clonotype was counted ten times or more. The rearrangement uses TRBV10-3 and TRBJ2-2, with TRBD2 identical over 7 bases. V lost 5 bases and J lost 2; bases outside the gene matches: 8. The CDR3 sequence is 16 residues long. Germline V lookup: CDR1 ENHRY, CDR2 SYGVKD. The chain's CDR3 is CAISRQAGPNTGELFF. For the CDR3, the DNA is TGTGCCATCAGTCGTCAAGCGGGGCCTAACACCGGGGAGCTGTTTTTT.

This clonotype was observed at least ten times. The chain has TRBV7-3 and TRBJ2-3; the D gene is possibly TRBD2 (6 bases). CDR1 SGHTA and CDR2 FQGTGA come from the germline V gene. Trimming shortened V by 1 base and J by 0 bases, and 8 bases separated the two germline ends. The CDR3 has 15 residues. CDR3 amino acids: CASSLRGVSTDTQYF. The CDR3 bases are TGTGCCAGCAGCTTAAGGGGGGTCAGCACAGATACGCAGTATTTT. Drawing the rest from reference TRBV7-3 and TRBJ2-3, the complete variable domain is GAGVSQTPSNKVTEKGKYVELRCDPISGHTALYWYRQSLGQGPEFLIYFQGTGAADDSGLPNDRFFAVRPEGSVSTLKIQRTERGDSAVYLCASSLRGVSTDTQYFGPGTRLTVL.

This chain connects TRBV6-6 to TRBJ2-3, with a tentative D call TRBD1 (5 bases). The CDR3 covers 13 residues. CDR1 and CDR2 from the germline V gene are MNHNY and SVGAGI (reference sequence). The germline V and J ends were trimmed by 0 bases and 6 bases, with 7 bases remaining between them. The CDR3 nucleotides read TGTGCCAGCAGTTACTCTCACAGGGATACGCAGTATTTT. Translated: CASSYSHRDTQYF.

V usage is TRBV5-1 and J usage is TRBJ2-1, with 7 positions matching TRBD1. V lost 0 bases, J lost 3 bases, and 3 bases stayed unmatched. This CDR3 comprises 15 residues. Germline V gene sequence: CDR1 SGHRS, CDR2 YFSETQ. CDR3 sequence reads: CASSLAGDSYNEQFF. The CDR3 DNA reads as TGCGCCAGCAGCTTGGCCGGGGACAGCTACAATGAGCAGTTCTTC.

This clonotype turned up a few times. The chain joins TRBV4-1 to TRBJ1-2; 7 bases align to TRBD1. Germline assignment: CDR1 MGHRA and CDR2 YSYEKL. Germline trimming cut 4 bases from V and 8 bases from J; bases unmatched to any gene: 10. This CDR3 is built from 14 residues. CDR3 DNA: TGCGCCAGCAGCCCTCGGGACAGCTCTGGGGGCTACACCTTC. It codes for CASSPRDSSGGYTF.

The rearrangement joins TRBV7-9 to TRBJ2-7, with D unclear. Germline V gene sequence: CDR1 SEHNR, CDR2 FQNEAQ (reference sequence). This CDR3 region has 14 residues. V lost 1 base, J lost 0 bases, and 7 bases lay in between. CDR3 coding DNA: TGTGCCAGCAGCTTAGATCAGAACTCCTACGAGCAGTACTTC. This encodes CASSLDQNSYEQYF.

CDR3 residues: CASSQVGQLGQETQYF. In DNA, the CDR3 is TGTGCCAGCAGCCAAGTCGGTCAGCTGGGTCAAGAGACCCAGTACTTC. The chain joins TRBV3-1 to TRBJ2-5; D unresolved. This CDR3 has 16 amino acids. The V gene lost 1 base and the J gene lost 2 bases, with 14 bases spanning the gap. Germline V gene lookup returns CDR1 LGHDT and CDR2 YNNKEL (reference sequence).

This clonotype has more than one count but fewer than ten. One end of the junction is discordant with germline, which a read error may explain. This chain uses TRBV6-5 with TRBJ1-1; D remains ambiguous. Germline V gene lookup returns CDR1 MNHEY and CDR2 SVGAGI. The CDR3 loop spans 16 amino acids. For the CDR3, the DNA is TGTGCCAGCAGTTATCGTTCGAATGGGGTGGGCACTGAAGCTTCCTTT. Protein sequence: CASSYRSNGVGTEASF.

The chain recombines TRBV5-4 with TRBJ2-7, with 10 bases matching TRBD2. The CDR3 length is 15 residues. The germline CDR1 and CDR2 sequences are SGHNT and YYREEE (reference sequence). The V and J ends lost 4 bases and 4 bases, in that order; junction bases with no gene match: 8. CDR3 sequence: CASSLSGGDLYEQYV. CDR3 coding DNA: TGTGCCAGCAGCCTCAGCGGGGGGGATCTATACGAGCAGTACGTC.

This chain connects TRBV6-1 to TRBJ2-3, with D maybe TRBD1 (6 bases). Trimming shortened V by 10 bases and J by 2 bases, and 19 bases separated the two germline ends. The CDR3 totals 15 residues. CDR1 and CDR2 (germline): MNHNS, SASEGT. CDR3 loop: CATKYRELVTDTQYF. The CDR3 DNA follows: TGTGCCACGAAATACAGGGAGTTGGTCACAGATACGCAGTATTTT.